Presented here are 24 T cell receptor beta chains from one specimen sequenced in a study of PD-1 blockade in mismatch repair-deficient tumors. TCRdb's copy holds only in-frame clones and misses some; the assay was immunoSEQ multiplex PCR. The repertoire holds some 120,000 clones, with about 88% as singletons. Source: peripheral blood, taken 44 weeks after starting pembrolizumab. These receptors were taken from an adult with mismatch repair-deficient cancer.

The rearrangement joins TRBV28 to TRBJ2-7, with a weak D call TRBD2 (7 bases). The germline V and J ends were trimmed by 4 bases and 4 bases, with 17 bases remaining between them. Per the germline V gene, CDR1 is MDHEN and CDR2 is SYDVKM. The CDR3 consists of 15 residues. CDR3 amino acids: CASSSGGGAGYEQYF. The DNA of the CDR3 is TGTGCCAGCAGTTCTGGAGGGGGGGCAGGATACGAGCAGTACTTC.

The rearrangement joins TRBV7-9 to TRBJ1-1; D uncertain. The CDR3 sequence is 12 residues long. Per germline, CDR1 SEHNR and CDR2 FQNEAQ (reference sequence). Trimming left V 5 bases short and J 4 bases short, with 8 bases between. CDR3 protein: CASSPRFTEAFF. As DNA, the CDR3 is TGTGCCAGCAGCCCCCGGTTCACTGAAGCTTTCTTT. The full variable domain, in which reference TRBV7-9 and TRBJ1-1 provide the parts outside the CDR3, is DTGVSQNPRHKITKRGQNVTFRCDPISEHNRLYWYRQTLGQGPEFLTYFQNEAQLEKSRLLSDRFSAERPKGSFSTLEIQRTEQGDSAMYLCASSPRFTEAFFGQGTRLTVV.

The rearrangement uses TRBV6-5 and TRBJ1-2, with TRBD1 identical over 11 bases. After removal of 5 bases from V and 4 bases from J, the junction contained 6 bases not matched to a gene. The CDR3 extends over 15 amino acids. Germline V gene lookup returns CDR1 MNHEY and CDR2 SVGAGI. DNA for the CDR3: TGTGCCAGCAGTCCTCGGGGGACAGGGGGCTATGGCTACACCTTC. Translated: CASSPRGTGGYGYTF.

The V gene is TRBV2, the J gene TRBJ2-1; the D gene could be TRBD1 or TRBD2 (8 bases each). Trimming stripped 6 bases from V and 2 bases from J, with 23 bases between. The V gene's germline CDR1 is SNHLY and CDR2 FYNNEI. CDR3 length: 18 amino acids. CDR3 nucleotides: TGTGCCAGCAGCGGGAGGGGCAGGGGGCAAATCCCCTACAATGAGCAGTTCTTC. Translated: CASSGRGRGQIPYNEQFF.

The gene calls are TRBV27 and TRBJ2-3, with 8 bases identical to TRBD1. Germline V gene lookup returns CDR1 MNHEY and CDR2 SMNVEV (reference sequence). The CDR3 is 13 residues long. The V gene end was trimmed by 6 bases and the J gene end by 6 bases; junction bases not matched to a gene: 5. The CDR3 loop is CASRPTGGDTQYF. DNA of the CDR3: TGTGCCAGCAGACCAACAGGGGGTGATACGCAGTATTTT.

CDR3 protein: CASSPSYDSYNEQFF. Written as DNA, the CDR3 is TGTGCCAGCTCACCAAGCTACGACTCCTACAATGAGCAGTTCTTC. The chain combines TRBV18 with TRBJ2-1; D uncertain. V was clipped by 2 bases and J by 0 bases, with 8 bases between them. The CDR3 consists of 15 residues. Germline V gene sequence: CDR1 KGHSH, CDR2 LQKENI.

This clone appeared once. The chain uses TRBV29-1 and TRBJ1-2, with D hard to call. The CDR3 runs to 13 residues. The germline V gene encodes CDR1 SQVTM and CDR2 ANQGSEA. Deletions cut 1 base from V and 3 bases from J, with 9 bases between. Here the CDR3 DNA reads TGCAGCGTTGAAGGGCAGCAACACTATGGCTACACCTTC. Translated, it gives CSVEGQQHYGYTF.

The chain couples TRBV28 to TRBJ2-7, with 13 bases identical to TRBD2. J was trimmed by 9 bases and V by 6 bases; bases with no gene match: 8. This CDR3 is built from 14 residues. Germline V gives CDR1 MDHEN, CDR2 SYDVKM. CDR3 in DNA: TGTGCCAGCAGCCCGGGACTAGCGGGACTTTTGCAGTACTTC. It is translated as CASSPGLAGLLQYF.

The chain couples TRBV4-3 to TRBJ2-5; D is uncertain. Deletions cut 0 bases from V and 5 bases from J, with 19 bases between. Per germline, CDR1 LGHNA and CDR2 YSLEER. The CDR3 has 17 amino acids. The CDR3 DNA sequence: TGCGCCAGCAGCCAAGATTTGGGATATCGAGCAATGGAGACCCAGTACTTC. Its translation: CASSQDLGYRAMETQYF.

The CDR3: CASSRGWAGVYNEQFF. The CDR3 DNA follows: TGTGCCAGTAGCCGCGGATGGGCAGGGGTCTACAATGAGCAGTTCTTC. The gene calls are TRBV19 and TRBJ2-1, with D tentatively TRBD1 (6 bases). The CDR3 loop spans 16 amino acids. Germline lookup yields CDR1 LNHDA and CDR2 SQIVND (reference sequence). V was cut by 6 bases and J by 3 bases, with 18 bases left in between.

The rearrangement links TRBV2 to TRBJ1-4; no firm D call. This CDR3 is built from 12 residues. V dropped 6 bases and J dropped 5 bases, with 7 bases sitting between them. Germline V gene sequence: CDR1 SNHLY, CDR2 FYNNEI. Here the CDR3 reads CASRNQNEKLFF. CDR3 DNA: TGTGCCAGCAGGAATCAGAATGAAAAACTGTTTTTT.

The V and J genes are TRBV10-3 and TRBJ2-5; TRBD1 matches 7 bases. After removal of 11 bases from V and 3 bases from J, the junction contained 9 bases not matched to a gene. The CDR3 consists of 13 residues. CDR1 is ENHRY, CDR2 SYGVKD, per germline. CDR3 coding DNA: TGTGCCTCCCAAGGGGGCCTCAAAGAGACCCAGTACTTC. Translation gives CASQGGLKETQYF.

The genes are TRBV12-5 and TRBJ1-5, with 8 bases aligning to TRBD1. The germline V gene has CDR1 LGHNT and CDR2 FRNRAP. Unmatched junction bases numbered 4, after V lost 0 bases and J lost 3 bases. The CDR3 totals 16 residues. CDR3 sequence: CASGLVNRGINQPQHF. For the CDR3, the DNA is TGTGCTAGTGGTTTGGTAAACAGGGGGATCAATCAGCCCCAGCATTTT.

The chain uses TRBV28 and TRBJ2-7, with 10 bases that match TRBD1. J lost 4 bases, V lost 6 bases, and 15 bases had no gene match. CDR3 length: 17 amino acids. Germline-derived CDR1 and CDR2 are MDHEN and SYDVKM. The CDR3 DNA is TGTGCCAGCAGCCCTACTCCCGGGACAGGGGATCCTTACGAGCAGTACTTC. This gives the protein CASSPTPGTGDPYEQYF. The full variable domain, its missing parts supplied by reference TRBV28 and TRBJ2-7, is DVKVTQSSRYLVKRTGEKVFLECVQDMDHENMFWYRQDPGLGLRLIYFSYDVKMKEKGDIPEGYSVSREKKERFSLILESASTNQTSMYLCASSPTPGTGDPYEQYFGPGTRLTVT.

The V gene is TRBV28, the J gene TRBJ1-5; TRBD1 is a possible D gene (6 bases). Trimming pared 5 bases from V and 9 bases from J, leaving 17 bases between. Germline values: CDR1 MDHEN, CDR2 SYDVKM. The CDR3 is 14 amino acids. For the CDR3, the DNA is TGTGCCAGCAGTCGCCCTGGGGGCGATCGGCCCCAGCATTTT. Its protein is CASSRPGGDRPQHF.

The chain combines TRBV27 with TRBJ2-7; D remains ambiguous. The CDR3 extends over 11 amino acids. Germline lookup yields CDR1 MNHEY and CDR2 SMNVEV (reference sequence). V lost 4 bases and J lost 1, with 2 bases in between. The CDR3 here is CASSSSYEQYF. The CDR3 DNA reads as TGTGCCAGCAGTTCTTCCTACGAGCAGTACTTC.

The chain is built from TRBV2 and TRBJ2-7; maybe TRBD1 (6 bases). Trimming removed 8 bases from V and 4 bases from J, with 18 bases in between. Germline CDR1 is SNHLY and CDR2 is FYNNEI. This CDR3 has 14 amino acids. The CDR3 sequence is CASADGQLVYEQYF. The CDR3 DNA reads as TGTGCCAGCGCCGACGGACAGTTAGTTTACGAGCAGTACTTC.

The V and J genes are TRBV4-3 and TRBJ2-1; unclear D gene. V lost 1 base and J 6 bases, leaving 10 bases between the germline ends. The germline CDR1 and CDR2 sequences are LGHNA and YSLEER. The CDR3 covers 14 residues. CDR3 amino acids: CASSQVGRGNEQFF. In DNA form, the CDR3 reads TGCGCCAGCAGCCAAGTTGGCAGAGGCAATGAGCAGTTCTTC.

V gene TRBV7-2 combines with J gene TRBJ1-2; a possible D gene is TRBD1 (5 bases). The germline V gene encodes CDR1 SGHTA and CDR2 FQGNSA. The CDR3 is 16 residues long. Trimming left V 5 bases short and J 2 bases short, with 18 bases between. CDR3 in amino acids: CASSHYRGELNYGYTF. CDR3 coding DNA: TGTGCCAGCAGCCACTATAGGGGAGAACTCAACTATGGCTACACCTTC.

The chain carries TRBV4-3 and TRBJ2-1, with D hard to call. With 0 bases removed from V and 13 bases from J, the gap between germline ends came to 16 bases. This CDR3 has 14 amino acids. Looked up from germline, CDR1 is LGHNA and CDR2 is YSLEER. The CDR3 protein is CASSQDRNMQGQFF. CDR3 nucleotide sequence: TGCGCCAGCAGCCAAGATCGTAACATGCAAGGTCAGTTCTTC.

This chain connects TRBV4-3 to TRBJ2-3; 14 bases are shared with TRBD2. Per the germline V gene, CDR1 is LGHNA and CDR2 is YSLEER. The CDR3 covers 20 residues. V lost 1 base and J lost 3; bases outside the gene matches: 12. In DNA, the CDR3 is TGCGCCAGCAGCCAAGGGGGACTAGCGGGAGATCTTATAGCGACAGATACGCAGTATTTT. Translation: CASSQGGLAGDLIATDTQYF.

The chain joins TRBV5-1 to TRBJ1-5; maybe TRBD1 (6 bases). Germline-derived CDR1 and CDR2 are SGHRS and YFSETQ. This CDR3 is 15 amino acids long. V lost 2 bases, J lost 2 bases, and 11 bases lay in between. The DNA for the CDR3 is TGCGCCAGCAGCTTACAGGGTGGGGGCAATCAGCCCCAGCATTTT. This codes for CASSLQGGGNQPQHF.

In DNA form, the CDR3 reads TGTGCCAGCAGGGGACAGGGGGCGAAGACCCAGTACTTC. It specifies CASRGQGAKTQYF. The genes are TRBV27 and TRBJ2-5; the match to TRBD1 covers 12 bases. CDR1 is MNHEY and CDR2 is SMNVEV in the germline V gene (reference sequence). V lost 6 bases to trimming and J lost 6 bases; unmatched junction nucleotides: 2. CDR3 length: 13 residues.

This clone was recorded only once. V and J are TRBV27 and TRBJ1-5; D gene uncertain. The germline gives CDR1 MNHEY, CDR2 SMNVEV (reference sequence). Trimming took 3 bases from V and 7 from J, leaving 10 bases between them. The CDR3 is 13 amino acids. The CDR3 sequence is CASSFAGNQPQHF. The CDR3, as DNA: TGTGCCAGCAGTTTTGCGGGGAACCAGCCCCAGCATTTT.